This passage covers 4 T cell receptor beta chains from one sample sequenced in a study of T cell repertoires in cytomegalovirus infection (dated 2019 in TCRdb). Their antigen targets remain unknown. TCRdb lists the instrument as Illumina HiSeq 1500. TCRdb passed the public sequencing reads through fastp at Q25 and MiXCR, retaining productive beta sequences. Every CDR3 protein is listed once, alongside the most common genes and DNA of its rows. The sample includes fewer than 350,000 distinct CDR3 sequences, with about 28% observed a single time. In total, the top ten clones hold around 20% of the sample. Read against the paper, the sample's treatment or condition label means: in vitro stimulation with specific CMV peptide epitopes to enrich CMV-specific T cells. The sequenced sample was cultured PBMCs, obtained from culture after CMV antigen stimulation. These TCRs come from a human donor in good health (CMV status not recorded). Some clones in this sample may be carry-over from other donors' samples.

The V call is TRBV20-1, the J call TRBJ2-1; D gene unclear. CDR1 DFQATT and CDR2 SNEGSKA come from the germline V gene (reference sequence). Between the trimmed V and J ends, which lost 2 bases and 8 bases, there was a span of 10 bases. The length of the CDR3 is 12 residues. Here the CDR3 reads CSARSAIYEQFF. The CDR3 DNA reads TGCAGTGCTAGATCTGCCATCTATGAGCAGTTCTTC.

The genes are TRBV11-2 and TRBJ1-4; D is unclear. The germline gives CDR1 SGHAT, CDR2 FQNNGV. The CDR3 length is 15 residues. Between the trimmed V and J ends, which lost 4 bases and 3 bases, there was a span of 12 bases. The CDR3 DNA sequence: TGTGCCAGCAGCTCCTTTCGGCAGTCTAATGAAAAACTGTTTTTT. It codes for CASSSFRQSNEKLFF.

The chain uses TRBV6-4 and TRBJ1-2; D remains ambiguous. CDR3 size: 14 residues. V was pared by 3 bases and J by 6 bases, with 14 bases between. Germline CDR1 MRHNA, CDR2 SNTAGT. In DNA, the CDR3 is TGTGCCAGCAGTGATATCGCTCGCCCGGATGGCTACACCTTC. The encoded protein is CASSDIARPDGYTF.

The rearrangement uses TRBV7-3 and TRBJ2-3; tentatively, D is TRBD1 (6 bases). The CDR3 sequence is 15 residues long. The germline V gene encodes CDR1 SGHTA and CDR2 FQGTGA. Trimming pared 5 bases from V and 2 bases from J, leaving 14 bases between. The CDR3 DNA follows: TGTGCCAGCAGCCAGGGGTTAGCCTTCACAGATACGCAGTATTTT. Residues: CASSQGLAFTDTQYF. Full variable domain (remainder filled in from reference TRBV7-3 and TRBJ2-3): GAGVSQTPSNKVTEKGKYVELRCDPISGHTALYWYRQSLGQGPEFLIYFQGTGAADDSGLPNDRFFAVRPEGSVSTLKIQRTERGDSAVYLCASSQGLAFTDTQYFGPGTRLTVL.